These T cell receptor beta chains were read from a single sample in a study of human T cells and chemical hapten exposure. One entry per CDR3 protein, called by TCRdb with MiXCR from the RACE reads. The table lists about 89,000 distinct CDR3 sequences, about 10% of them singletons. The sequencing used whole blood, collected in connection with sensitization to the hapten diphenylcyclopropenone (DPC). The receptors come from a man between 35 and 55 years old with alopecia areata. Some clones in this sample may be carry-over from other donors' samples. CDR3s include the opening cysteine and the closing phenylalanine or tryptophan. Each record gives: J gene, D gene, CDR3 length, V gene, clone size, CDR3 protein, CDR3 DNA. A D gene is named only where the DNA matches it firmly. Some rows mark clone size as missing; the rest say once, few, many or name a class of expanded clone.

j_gene: TRBJ2-7
d_gene: NA
len: 14
v_gene: TRBV19
abundance: NA
CDR3aa: CASSWEHPSYEQYF
CDR3nt: TGTGCCAGTAGTTGGGAGCACCCCTCCTACGAGCAGTACTTC

j_gene: TRBJ2-1
d_gene: NA
len: 12
v_gene: TRBV12-3/TRBV12-4
abundance: NA
CDR3aa: CASEAPHNEQFF
CDR3nt: TGTGCCAGTGAGGCTCCTCACAATGAGCAGTTCTTC

j_gene: TRBJ1-5
d_gene: NA
len: 13
v_gene: TRBV6-1
abundance: many
CDR3aa: CASVRARNQPQHF
CDR3nt: TGTGCCAGCGTCAGGGCTCGCAATCAGCCCCAGCATTTT

j_gene: TRBJ2-3
d_gene: NA
len: 14
v_gene: TRBV11-1
abundance: NA
CDR3aa: CASSLDGSTDTQYF
CDR3nt: TGTGCTAGCAGCTTAGACGGAAGCACAGATACGCAGTATTTT

j_gene: TRBJ2-3
d_gene: TRBD1
len: 17
v_gene: TRBV7-2
abundance: few
CDR3aa: CASSPRTGGVGTDTQYF
CDR3nt: TGTGCCAGCAGCCCGCGGACAGGGGGCGTTGGGACAGATACGCAGTATTTT

j_gene: TRBJ2-7
d_gene: TRBD2
len: 17
v_gene: TRBV20-1
abundance: few
CDR3aa: CSARPPGTSGSRYEQYF
CDR3nt: TGCAGTGCTAGGCCCCCCGGGACTAGCGGGAGTAGGTACGAGCAGTACTTC

j_gene: TRBJ2-1
d_gene: TRBD2
len: 19
v_gene: TRBV2
abundance: NA
CDR3aa: CASSDPKSLTGTSIDEQFF
CDR3nt: TGTGCCAGCAGTGATCCGAAAAGCCTGACCGGGACTAGTATCGATGAGCAGTTCTTC

j_gene: TRBJ2-7
d_gene: TRBD2
len: 14
v_gene: TRBV29-1
abundance: few
CDR3aa: CSVDGVSGNYEQYF
CDR3nt: TGCAGCGTTGATGGTGTTAGCGGGAACTACGAGCAGTACTTC

j_gene: TRBJ2-7
d_gene: NA
len: 14
v_gene: TRBV18
abundance: many
CDR3aa: CASSNRVFSYEQYF
CDR3nt: TGTGCCAGCTCAAACAGGGTCTTCTCCTACGAGCAGTACTTC

j_gene: TRBJ1-4
d_gene: NA
len: 14
v_gene: TRBV4-2
abundance: many
CDR3aa: CASSLSEGGEKLFF
CDR3nt: TGTGCCAGCAGCCTATCGGAGGGGGGAGAAAAACTGTTTTTT

j_gene: TRBJ1-1
d_gene: NA
len: 15
v_gene: TRBV4-2
abundance: NA
CDR3aa: CASSQGRALNTEAFF
CDR3nt: TGTGCCAGCAGCCAGGGTCGGGCCCTGAACACTGAAGCTTTCTTT

j_gene: TRBJ2-1
d_gene: TRBD2
len: 16
v_gene: TRBV24-1
abundance: many
CDR3aa: CATSLTSGSKYNEQFF
CDR3nt: TGTGCCACCAGTTTGACTAGCGGGAGTAAGTACAATGAGCAGTTCTTC

j_gene: TRBJ2-4
d_gene: NA
len: 14
v_gene: TRBV12-3/TRBV12-4
abundance: many
CDR3aa: CASSFGLAKNIQYF
CDR3nt: TGTGCCAGCAGTTTTGGACTAGCCAAAAACATTCAGTACTTC

j_gene: TRBJ2-3
d_gene: TRBD2
len: 15
v_gene: TRBV7-2
abundance: NA
CDR3aa: CASSLDGGRSDTQYF
CDR3nt: TGTGCCAGCAGCTTAGATGGCGGGAGATCAGATACGCAGTATTTT

j_gene: TRBJ2-6
d_gene: NA
len: 19
v_gene: TRBV28
abundance: few
CDR3aa: CASSPEVARVNSGANVLTF
CDR3nt: TGTGCCAGCAGCCCCGAGGTAGCGAGAGTGAACTCTGGGGCCAACGTCCTGACTTTC

j_gene: TRBJ2-3
d_gene: TRBD2
len: 14
v_gene: TRBV29-1
abundance: NA
CDR3aa: CSVDLAGGSDTQYF
CDR3nt: TGCAGCGTTGATTTAGCGGGAGGTTCGGATACGCAGTATTTT

j_gene: TRBJ2-1
d_gene: NA
len: 12
v_gene: TRBV30
abundance: few
CDR3aa: CAWSHGAVGQFF
CDR3nt: TGTGCCTGGAGTCATGGGGCCGTGGGGCAGTTCTTC

j_gene: TRBJ2-7
d_gene: TRBD2
len: 15
v_gene: TRBV24-1
abundance: NA
CDR3aa: CATSDTSGHSYEQYF
CDR3nt: TGTGCCACCAGTGATACTAGCGGGCACTCCTACGAGCAGTACTTC

j_gene: TRBJ1-1
d_gene: NA
len: 13
v_gene: TRBV7-8
abundance: few
CDR3aa: CASSLAGYAEAFF
CDR3nt: TGTGCCAGCAGCTTAGCGGGGTACGCTGAAGCTTTCTTT

j_gene: TRBJ1-1
d_gene: NA
len: 15
v_gene: TRBV27
abundance: few
CDR3aa: CASSLLEQGGSKAFF
CDR3nt: TGTGCCAGCAGTTTATTGGAACAGGGTGGTTCCAAAGCTTTCTTT

j_gene: TRBJ2-5
d_gene: NA
len: 14
v_gene: TRBV5-1
abundance: NA
CDR3aa: CASSFLGAEETQYF
CDR3nt: TGCGCCAGCAGCTTTTTAGGGGCCGAAGAGACCCAGTACTTC

j_gene: TRBJ2-7
d_gene: NA
len: 11
v_gene: TRBV29-1
abundance: many
CDR3aa: CSVELSYEQYF
CDR3nt: TGCAGCGTTGAATTGAGCTACGAGCAGTACTTC

j_gene: TRBJ2-7
d_gene: TRBD1
len: 14
v_gene: TRBV5-1
abundance: NA
CDR3aa: CASSPQGSHYEQYF
CDR3nt: TGCGCCAGCAGCCCACAGGGGTCCCATTACGAGCAGTACTTC

j_gene: TRBJ2-6
d_gene: NA
len: 17
v_gene: TRBV18
abundance: NA
CDR3aa: CASSLNQGSSGANVLTF
CDR3nt: TGTGCCAGCTCTCTAAATCAGGGTAGTTCTGGGGCCAACGTCCTGACTTTC

j_gene: TRBJ2-3
d_gene: NA
len: 16
v_gene: TRBV2
abundance: many
CDR3aa: CASNRQPSPSTDTQYF
CDR3nt: TGTGCCAGCAACAGACAGCCCTCCCCAAGCACAGATACGCAGTATTTT

j_gene: TRBJ1-1
d_gene: NA
len: 15
v_gene: TRBV5-1
abundance: NA
CDR3aa: CASRPPGPMNTEAFF
CDR3nt: TGCGCCAGCAGGCCACCGGGACCGATGAACACTGAAGCTTTCTTT

j_gene: TRBJ2-1
d_gene: TRBD1
len: 14
v_gene: TRBV7-9
abundance: few
CDR3aa: CASSSGTGGTEQFF
CDR3nt: TGTGCCAGCAGCTCCGGGACAGGGGGCACTGAGCAGTTCTTC

j_gene: TRBJ2-7
d_gene: NA
len: 14
v_gene: TRBV7-2
abundance: NA
CDR3aa: CASSSPSATYEQYF
CDR3nt: TGTGCCAGCAGCAGCCCTAGCGCAACCTACGAGCAGTACTTC

j_gene: TRBJ2-1
d_gene: TRBD1
len: 15
v_gene: TRBV9
abundance: few
CDR3aa: CASSVNGQEHNEQFF
CDR3nt: TGTGCCAGCAGCGTTAATGGACAGGAACACAATGAGCAGTTCTTC

j_gene: TRBJ1-6
d_gene: NA
len: 13
v_gene: TRBV29-1
abundance: NA
CDR3aa: CSVREGHKSPLHF
CDR3nt: TGCAGCGTCCGTGAGGGGCATAAATCACCCCTCCACTTT

j_gene: TRBJ2-7
d_gene: NA
len: 12
v_gene: TRBV10-3
abundance: few
CDR3aa: CAISGSSGEQYF
CDR3nt: TGTGCCATCAGTGGGTCCTCGGGCGAGCAGTACTTC

j_gene: TRBJ2-1
d_gene: TRBD2
len: 16
v_gene: TRBV6-5
abundance: NA
CDR3aa: CASSAPGLAGGLEQFF
CDR3nt: TGTGCCAGCAGTGCACCGGGACTAGCGGGAGGGCTTGAGCAGTTCTTC

j_gene: TRBJ1-4
d_gene: TRBD1
len: 17
v_gene: TRBV15
abundance: NA
CDR3aa: CATSRGGTGATNEKLFF
CDR3nt: TGTGCCACCAGCAGAGGGGGGACAGGGGCAACTAATGAAAAACTGTTTTTT

j_gene: TRBJ2-6
d_gene: TRBD1
len: 19
v_gene: TRBV2
abundance: few
CDR3aa: CASSGSGTGFFLGANVLTF
CDR3nt: TGTGCCAGCAGTGGATCAGGGACAGGGTTCTTTCTGGGGGCCAACGTCCTGACTTTC

j_gene: TRBJ2-7
d_gene: TRBD2
len: 14
v_gene: TRBV13
abundance: NA
CDR3aa: CASSTGLAGSEQYF
CDR3nt: TGTGCCAGCAGCACGGGACTAGCGGGATCCGAGCAGTACTTC

j_gene: TRBJ2-7
d_gene: NA
len: 12
v_gene: TRBV6-2/TRBV6-3
abundance: few
CDR3aa: CASMGRNYEQYF
CDR3nt: TGTGCCAGCATGGGGCGGAATTACGAGCAGTACTTC

j_gene: TRBJ1-1
d_gene: NA
len: 13
v_gene: TRBV25-1
abundance: few
CDR3aa: CASSEAGNTEAFF
CDR3nt: TGTGCCAGCAGTGAGGCAGGCAACACTGAAGCTTTCTTT

j_gene: TRBJ1-4
d_gene: TRBD1
len: 14
v_gene: TRBV2
abundance: NA
CDR3aa: CASSPGDRVEKLFF
CDR3nt: TGTGCCAGCAGCCCTGGGGACAGGGTTGAAAAACTGTTTTTT

j_gene: TRBJ2-3
d_gene: NA
len: 14
v_gene: TRBV29-1
abundance: NA
CDR3aa: CSFDPRIPTDTQYF
CDR3nt: TGCAGCTTTGACCCCAGGATCCCCACAGATACGCAGTATTTT

j_gene: TRBJ1-1
d_gene: NA
len: 13
v_gene: TRBV7-2
abundance: many
CDR3aa: CASSSRGGTEAFF
CDR3nt: TGTGCCAGCAGCTCCCGGGGTGGCACTGAAGCTTTCTTT

j_gene: TRBJ1-1
d_gene: TRBD1
len: 17
v_gene: TRBV6-2/TRBV6-3
abundance: few
CDR3aa: CASSKPTGRGMNTEAFF
CDR3nt: TGTGCCAGCAGCAAGCCGACAGGGCGTGGGATGAACACTGAAGCTTTCTTT

j_gene: TRBJ2-5
d_gene: NA
len: 11
v_gene: TRBV2
abundance: NA
CDR3aa: CASRPAETQYF
CDR3nt: TGTGCCAGCAGACCGGCAGAGACCCAGTACTTC

j_gene: TRBJ2-1
d_gene: NA
len: 15
v_gene: TRBV7-9
abundance: few
CDR3aa: CASSLSGQLNNEQFF
CDR3nt: TGTGCCAGCAGCTTATCAGGACAGCTAAACAATGAGCAGTTCTTC